The entry below describes one T cell receptor (beta chain). Its antigen is not known. The sample belongs to a study of T cells expressing NK-cell markers. At the level of the study: Seven sequenced donors out of eight were HCMV-seropositive, one seronegative.

A 5'RACE template switching approach incorporating UMIs was used to make TCR beta cDNA. TCRdb re-called the 5' RACE reads, yielding one record per CDR3 amino acid sequence without DNA. The data show approximately 170,000 distinct CDR3 sequences, and the top ten clones hold 20%. The CDR3 consists of 20 residues. Study results and caveats: Roughly 1.0-7.0% of CD8+ T cells in six or seven donors belonged to dominant NKG2C+ clonotypes. Among a few donors, these clonotypes also ranked first in the CD3+CD56-NKG2C+ fraction.

Sequencing was performed on blood T cells: a sorted CD56 or NKG2C T cell subset, CD4+ or CD8+ T cells, or bulk PBMC T cells (not recorded which). The chain uses TRBV21-1 and TRBJ2-7; the TCRdb D gene call, TRBD2, has no DNA to confirm it. TRBV21-1 represents a pseudogene. The TCR was taken from a man aged 18-69 years in good health. The CDR3 sequence is CASSKFYFPQKRGKRAEQYF.